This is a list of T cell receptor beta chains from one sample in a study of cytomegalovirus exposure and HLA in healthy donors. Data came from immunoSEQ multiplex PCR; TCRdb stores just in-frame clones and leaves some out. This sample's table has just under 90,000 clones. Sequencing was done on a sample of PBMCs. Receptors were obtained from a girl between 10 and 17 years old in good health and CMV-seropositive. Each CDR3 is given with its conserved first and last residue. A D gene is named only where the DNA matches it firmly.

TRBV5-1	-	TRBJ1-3	TGCGCCAGCAGCTTGGGCACCACAGGGACTGGAAACACCATATATTTT	CASSLGTTGTGNTIYF
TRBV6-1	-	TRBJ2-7	TGTGCCAGCAGTGGACAGCTAAAACCCTACGAGCAGTACTTC	CASSGQLKPYEQYF
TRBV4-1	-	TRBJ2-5	TGCGCCAGCAGCCGCCAGGGAGGGGGGGCCGAAGAGACCCAGTACTTC	CASSRQGGGAEETQYF
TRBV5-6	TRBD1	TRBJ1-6	TGTGCCAGCAGCTTGAACAGGGGCAATTCACCCCTCCACTTT	CASSLNRGNSPLHF
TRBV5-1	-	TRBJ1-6	TGCGCCAGCAGCCAAAACAGGAATAATTCACCCCTCCACTTT	CASSQNRNNSPLHF
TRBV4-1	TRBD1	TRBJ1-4	TGCGCCAGCAGCCAAGATGACAGGGGGTCTAATGAAAAACTGTTTTTT	CASSQDDRGSNEKLFF
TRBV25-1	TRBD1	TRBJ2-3	TGTGCCAGCACCCACAGGGGGCGGACAGATACGCAGTATTTT	CASTHRGRTDTQYF
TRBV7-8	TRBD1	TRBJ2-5	TGTGCCAGCAGCTCCCGGGACAGGGAAGAGACCCAGTACTTC	CASSSRDREETQYF
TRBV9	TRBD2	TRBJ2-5	TGTGCCAGCAGCCGCGAAACTAGCGGGGTGCAAGAGACCCAGTACTTC	CASSRETSGVQETQYF
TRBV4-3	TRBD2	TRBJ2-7	TGCGCCAGCAGCCAAGATCGAGGCGGGGGGGGTGTGGGCGAGCAGTACTTC	CASSQDRGGGGVGEQYF